The 5 T cell receptor beta chains below all came from one sample that was sequenced in a study of cytomegalovirus exposure and HLA in healthy donors. Researchers ran the PCR with 60 Vbeta and 13 Jbeta primers. The method was immunoSEQ multiplex PCR; TCRdb's version includes in-frame clones alone and lacks a portion of them. The sample lists under 150,000 clones; nearly 80% were seen once. Specimen: PBMCs. The receptors here all came from a male donor in good health and CMV-seronegative.

The chain couples TRBV4-1 to TRBJ1-6; possibly TRBD1 for D (5 bases). The V gene lost 4 bases and the J gene lost 0 bases, with 7 bases spanning the gap. Germline CDR1 and CDR2: MGHRA and YSYEKL. The CDR3 is 15 amino acids. CDR3 DNA sequence: TGCGCCAGCAGCCGCACAGGCTCCTATAATTCACCCCTCCACTTT. As protein: CASSRTGSYNSPLHF.

CDR3 coding DNA: TGTGCCAGCAGTTACTCGTACAGGCAAGAGACCCAGTACTTC. Translated, it gives CASSYSYRQETQYF. The chain has TRBV6-5 and TRBJ2-5; the D gene is possibly TRBD1 (5 bases). Germline assignment: CDR1 MNHEY and CDR2 SVGAGI. Trimming stripped 0 bases from V and 2 bases from J, with 7 bases between. The CDR3 extends over 14 amino acids.

The chain is built from TRBV6-4 and TRBJ1-2, with 7 bases identical to TRBD1. In germline, CDR1 is MRHNA, CDR2 SNTAGT. The CDR3 consists of 13 residues. The trim removed 2 bases at V and 7 bases at J, leaving 4 bases unmatched. The chain's CDR3 is CASSDEGAAGYTF. The CDR3 DNA sequence: TGTGCCAGCAGTGACGAGGGGGCGGCTGGCTACACCTTC.

The genes are TRBV9 and TRBJ1-2, with D possibly TRBD1 on 6 matching bases. V was trimmed by 3 bases and J by 2 bases, leaving 8 bases between them. CDR3 length: 13 amino acids. Germline lookup yields CDR1 SGDLS and CDR2 YYNGEE. The CDR3 DNA reads as TGTGCCAGCAGCGCCACAGGGAACTATGGCTACACCTTC. This encodes CASSATGNYGYTF.

The sample holds one count of this clone. The rearrangement joins TRBV7-2 to TRBJ1-2, with 7 positions matching TRBD1. Unmatched junction bases numbered 1, after V lost 2 bases and J lost 1 base. CDR3 size: 14 residues. From germline, CDR1 is SGHTA and CDR2 FQGNSA. CDR3 in DNA: TGTGCCAGCAGCTTACAGGGGGTTAACTATGGCTACACCTTC. It specifies CASSLQGVNYGYTF. The full variable domain, its missing parts supplied by reference TRBV7-2 and TRBJ1-2, is GAGVSQSPSNKVTEKGKDVELRCDPISGHTALYWYRQSLGQGLEFLIYFQGNSAPDKSGLPSDRFSAERTGGSVSTLTIQRTQQEDSAVYLCASSLQGVNYGYTFGSGTRLTVV.